This T cell receptor (beta chain) was sequenced during a study of regulatory T cells in long-lasting Graves disease. Through Arm-PCR of CDR3 regions and iRepertoire HTBI primers, TCR beta libraries were built. TCRdb reprocessed the multiplex PCR reads via MiXCR and lists one record per CDR3 protein. The sample holds roughly 560,000 distinct CDR3 sequences, about 11% seen once. This clonotype was observed many times. The CDR3 extends over 14 amino acids. With V trimmed by 4 bases and J by 7 bases, 7 bases remained unmatched. Per germline, CDR1 MNHNS and CDR2 SASEGT. Time point: newly diagnosed GD, antithyroid drugs for less than 3 months. The authors made the TCR library using RNA they extracted from PBMCs. These data also featured in a second study, about T cells in Graves' hyperthyroidism and ophthalmopathy. That report adds: With the HTBI primer set, the TCR CDR3 went through a first round of RT-PCR.

Sequencing was performed on peripheral blood mononuclear cells (PBMCs), taken at new diagnosis, from a patient treated with antithyroid drugs. The receptor's source is a woman aged 25 to 39 with Graves disease. The chain carries TRBV6-1 and TRBJ2-1; TRBD2 matches at 7 bases. CDR3 region: CASSGGSQGNEQFF. CDR3 bases: TGTGCCAGCAGTGGCGGGAGTCAAGGGAATGAGCAGTTCTTC.